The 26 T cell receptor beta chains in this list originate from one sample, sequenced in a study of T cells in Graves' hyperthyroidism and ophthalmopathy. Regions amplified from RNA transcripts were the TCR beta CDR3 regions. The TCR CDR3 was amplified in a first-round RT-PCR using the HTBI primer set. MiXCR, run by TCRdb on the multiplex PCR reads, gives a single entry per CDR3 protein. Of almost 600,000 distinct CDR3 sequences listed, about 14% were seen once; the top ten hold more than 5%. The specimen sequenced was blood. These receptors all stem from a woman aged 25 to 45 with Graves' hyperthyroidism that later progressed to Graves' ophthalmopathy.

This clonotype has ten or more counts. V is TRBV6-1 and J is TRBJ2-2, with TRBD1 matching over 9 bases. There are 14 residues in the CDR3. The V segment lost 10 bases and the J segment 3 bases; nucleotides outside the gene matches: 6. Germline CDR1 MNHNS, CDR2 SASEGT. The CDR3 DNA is TGTGCCATCAAACAGGGGGCGGACACCGGGGAGCTGTTTTTT. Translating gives CAIKQGADTGELFF.

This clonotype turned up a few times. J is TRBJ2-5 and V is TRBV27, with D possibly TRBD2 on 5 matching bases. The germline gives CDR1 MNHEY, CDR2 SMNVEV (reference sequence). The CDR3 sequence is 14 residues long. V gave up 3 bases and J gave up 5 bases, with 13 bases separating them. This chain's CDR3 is CASSLFGSGETQYF. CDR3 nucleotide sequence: TGTGCCAGCAGTTTGTTTGGGTCGGGGGAGACCCAGTACTTC.

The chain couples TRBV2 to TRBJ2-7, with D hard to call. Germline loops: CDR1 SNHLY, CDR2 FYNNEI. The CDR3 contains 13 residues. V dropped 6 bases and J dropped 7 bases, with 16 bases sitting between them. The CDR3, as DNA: TGTGCCAGCAGGGGTGGGTTGAGTTGGGAGCAGTACTTC. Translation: CASRGGLSWEQYF.

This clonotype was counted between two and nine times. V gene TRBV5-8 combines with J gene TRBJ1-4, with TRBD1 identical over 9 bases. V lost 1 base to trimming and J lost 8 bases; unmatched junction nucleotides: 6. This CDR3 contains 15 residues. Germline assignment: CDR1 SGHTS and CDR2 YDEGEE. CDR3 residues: CASSLRTGDGEKLFF. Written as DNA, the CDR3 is TGTGCCAGCAGCTTGAGGACAGGGGATGGAGAAAAACTGTTTTTT.

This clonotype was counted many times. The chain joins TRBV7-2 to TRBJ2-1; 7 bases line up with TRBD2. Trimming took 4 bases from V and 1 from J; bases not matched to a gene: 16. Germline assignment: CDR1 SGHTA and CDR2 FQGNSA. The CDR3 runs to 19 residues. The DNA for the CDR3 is TGTGCCAGCAGCTCCCTGGTGGCGGGAGAGTCGGTATCCTACAATGAGCAGTTCTTC. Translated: CASSSLVAGESVSYNEQFF.

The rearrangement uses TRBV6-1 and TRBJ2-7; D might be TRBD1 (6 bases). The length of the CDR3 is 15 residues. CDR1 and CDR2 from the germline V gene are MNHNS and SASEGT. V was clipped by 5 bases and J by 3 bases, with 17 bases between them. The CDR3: CASSPQGSGVYEQYF. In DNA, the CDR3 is TGTGCCAGCAGTCCTCAGGGGTCCGGGGTCTACGAGCAGTACTTC.

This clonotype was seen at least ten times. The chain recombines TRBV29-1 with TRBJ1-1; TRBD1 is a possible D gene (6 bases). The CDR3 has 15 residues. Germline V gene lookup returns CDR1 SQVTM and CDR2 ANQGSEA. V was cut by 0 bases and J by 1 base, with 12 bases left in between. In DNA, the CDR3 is TGCAGCGTTGAAGATAGGGGGGTCCCGAACACTGAAGCTTTCTTT. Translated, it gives CSVEDRGVPNTEAFF.

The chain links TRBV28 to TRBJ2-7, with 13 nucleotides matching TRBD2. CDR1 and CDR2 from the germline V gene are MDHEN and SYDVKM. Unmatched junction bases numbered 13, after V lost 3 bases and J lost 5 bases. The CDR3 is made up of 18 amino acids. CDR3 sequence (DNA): TGTGCCAGCAGTTTGGTGTTCGGACTAGCGGGAGTATTTGACGAGCAGTACTTC. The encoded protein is CASSLVFGLAGVFDEQYF.

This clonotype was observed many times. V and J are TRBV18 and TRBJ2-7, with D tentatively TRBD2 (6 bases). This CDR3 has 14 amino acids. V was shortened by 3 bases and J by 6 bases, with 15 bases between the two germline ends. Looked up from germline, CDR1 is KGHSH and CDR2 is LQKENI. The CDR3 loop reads CASSPSGAFREQYF. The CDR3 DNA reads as TGTGCCAGCTCACCCTCGGGAGCTTTTCGCGAGCAGTACTTC.

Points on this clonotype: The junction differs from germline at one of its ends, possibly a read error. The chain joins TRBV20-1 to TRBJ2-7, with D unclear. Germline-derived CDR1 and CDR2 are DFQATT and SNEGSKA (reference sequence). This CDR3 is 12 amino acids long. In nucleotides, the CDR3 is TGCAGTGCTAGAGAGGTTTCCTACGAGCACTACTTC. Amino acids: CSAREVSYEHYF.

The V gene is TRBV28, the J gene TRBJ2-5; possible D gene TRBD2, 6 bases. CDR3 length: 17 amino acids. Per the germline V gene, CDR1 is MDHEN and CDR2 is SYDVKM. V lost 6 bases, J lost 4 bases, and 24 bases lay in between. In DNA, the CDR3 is TGTGCCAGCAGCTCGATTGGGGATGTGCAAGCGGGAGAGACCCAGTACTTC. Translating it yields CASSSIGDVQAGETQYF. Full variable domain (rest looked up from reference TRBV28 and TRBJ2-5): DVKVTQSSRYLVKRTGEKVFLECVQDMDHENMFWYRQDPGLGLRLIYFSYDVKMKEKGDIPEGYSVSREKKERFSLILESASTNQTSMYLCASSSIGDVQAGETQYFGPGTRLLVL.

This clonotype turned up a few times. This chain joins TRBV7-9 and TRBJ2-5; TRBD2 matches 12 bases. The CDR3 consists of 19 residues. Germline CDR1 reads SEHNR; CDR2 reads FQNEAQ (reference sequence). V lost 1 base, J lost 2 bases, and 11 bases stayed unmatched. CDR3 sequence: CASSLVVASGRDLQETQYF. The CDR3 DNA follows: TGTGCCAGCAGCTTAGTTGTGGCTAGCGGGAGGGACCTTCAAGAGACCCAGTACTTC.

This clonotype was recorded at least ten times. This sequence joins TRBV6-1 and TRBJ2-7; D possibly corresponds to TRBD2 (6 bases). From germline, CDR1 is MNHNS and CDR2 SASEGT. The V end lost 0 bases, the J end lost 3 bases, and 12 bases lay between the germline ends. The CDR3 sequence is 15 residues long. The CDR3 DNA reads TGTGCCAGCAGTGAAGCCGGGACTTATCTCTACGAGCAGTACTTC. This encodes CASSEAGTYLYEQYF.

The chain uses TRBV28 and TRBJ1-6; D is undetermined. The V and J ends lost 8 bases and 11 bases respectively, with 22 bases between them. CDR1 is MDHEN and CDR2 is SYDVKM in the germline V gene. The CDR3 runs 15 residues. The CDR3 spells CASSATAETFTPLHF. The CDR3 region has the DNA TGTGCCAGCTCGGCGACCGCCGAAACATTCACACCCCTCCACTTT.

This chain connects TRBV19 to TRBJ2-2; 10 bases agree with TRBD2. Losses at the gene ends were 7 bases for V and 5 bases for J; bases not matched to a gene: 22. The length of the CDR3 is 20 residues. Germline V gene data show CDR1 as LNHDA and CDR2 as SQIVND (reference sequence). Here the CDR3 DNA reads TGTGCCAGTACCCCTGAGGGGAGCGGGAGGGCAGGTACCCGAACCGGGGAGCTGTTTTTT. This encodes CASTPEGSGRAGTRTGELFF.

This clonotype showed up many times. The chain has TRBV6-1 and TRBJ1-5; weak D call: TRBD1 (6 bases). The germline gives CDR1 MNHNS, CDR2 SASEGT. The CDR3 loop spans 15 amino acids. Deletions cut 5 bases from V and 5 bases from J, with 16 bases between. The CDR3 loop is CASSLRGGGDQPQHF. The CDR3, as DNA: TGTGCCAGCAGTTTACGTGGAGGGGGGGATCAGCCCCAGCATTTT.

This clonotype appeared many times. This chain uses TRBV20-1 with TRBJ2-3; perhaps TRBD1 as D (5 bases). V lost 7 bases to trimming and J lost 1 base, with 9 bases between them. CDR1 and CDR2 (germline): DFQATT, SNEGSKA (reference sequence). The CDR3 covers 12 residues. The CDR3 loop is CSVGPGTDTQYF. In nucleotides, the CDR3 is TGCAGTGTGGGGCCCGGCACAGATACGCAGTATTTT.

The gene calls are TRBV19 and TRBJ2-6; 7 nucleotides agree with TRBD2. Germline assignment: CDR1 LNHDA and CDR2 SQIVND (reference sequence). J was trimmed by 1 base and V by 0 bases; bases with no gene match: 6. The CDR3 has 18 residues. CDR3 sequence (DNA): TGTGCCAGTAGTATAGAGGGACTATACGATTCTGGGGCCAACGTCCTGACTTTC. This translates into CASSIEGLYDSGANVLTF.

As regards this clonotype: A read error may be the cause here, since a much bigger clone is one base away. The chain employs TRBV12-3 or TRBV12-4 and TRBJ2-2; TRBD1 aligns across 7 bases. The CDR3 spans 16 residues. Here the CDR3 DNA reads TGTGCCAGCAGTTTAGGAGGGGGCGCGATCACCGGGGAGCTGGTTTTT. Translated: CASSLGGGAITGELVF.

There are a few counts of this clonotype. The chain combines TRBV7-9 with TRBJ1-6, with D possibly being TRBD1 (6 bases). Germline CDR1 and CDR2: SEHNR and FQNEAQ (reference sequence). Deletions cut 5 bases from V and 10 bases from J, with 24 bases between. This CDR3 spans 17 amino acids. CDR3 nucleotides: TGTGCCAGCAGCCCACTGGGGGCAGGGGCTGAGGGGTCACCCCTCCACTTT. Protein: CASSPLGAGAEGSPLHF. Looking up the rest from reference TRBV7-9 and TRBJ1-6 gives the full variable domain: DTGVSQNPRHKITKRGQNVTFRCDPISEHNRLYWYRQTLGQGPEFLTYFQNEAQLEKSRLLSDRFSAERPKGSFSTLEIQRTEQGDSAMYLCASSPLGAGAEGSPLHFGNGTRLTVT.

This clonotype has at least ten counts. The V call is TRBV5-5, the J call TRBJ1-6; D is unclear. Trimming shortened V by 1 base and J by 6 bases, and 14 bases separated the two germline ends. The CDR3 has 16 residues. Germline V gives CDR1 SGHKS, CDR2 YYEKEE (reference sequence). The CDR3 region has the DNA TGTGCCAGCAGCTTGATCGGAGGGCAGCTTAATTCACCCCTCCACTTT. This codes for CASSLIGGQLNSPLHF.

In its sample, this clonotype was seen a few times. In DNA, the CDR3 is TGTGCCAGCAGAGTACAGGGGGAGTCCTATGGCTACACCTTC. Translating it yields CASRVQGESYGYTF. The chain carries TRBV25-1 and TRBJ1-2; 8 nucleotides match TRBD1. The CDR3 is made up of 14 amino acids. Losses at the gene ends were 6 bases for V and 4 bases for J; bases not matched to a gene: 7. Germline assignment: CDR1 MGHDK and CDR2 SYGVNS.

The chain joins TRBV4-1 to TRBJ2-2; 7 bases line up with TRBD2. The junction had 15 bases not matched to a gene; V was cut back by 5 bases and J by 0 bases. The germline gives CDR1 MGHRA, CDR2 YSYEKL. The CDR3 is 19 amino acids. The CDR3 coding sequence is TGCGCCAGCAGCGCAGCGGGACTCCTAAATCGTCCGAACACCGGGGAGCTGTTTTTT. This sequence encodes CASSAAGLLNRPNTGELFF.

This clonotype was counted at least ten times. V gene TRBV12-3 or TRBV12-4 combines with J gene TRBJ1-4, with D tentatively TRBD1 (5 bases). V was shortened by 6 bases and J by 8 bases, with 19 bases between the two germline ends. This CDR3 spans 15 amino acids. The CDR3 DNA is TGTGCCAGCAGGCCCCCGGGGGACGGAGGGGAAAAACTGTTTTTT. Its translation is CASRPPGDGGEKLFF.

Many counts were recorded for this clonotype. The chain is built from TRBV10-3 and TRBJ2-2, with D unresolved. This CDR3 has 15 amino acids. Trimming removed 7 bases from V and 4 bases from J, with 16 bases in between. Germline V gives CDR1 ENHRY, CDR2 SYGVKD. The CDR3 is CAITPGEGRTGELFF. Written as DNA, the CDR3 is TGTGCCATCACCCCGGGTGAAGGTCGCACCGGGGAGCTGTTTTTT.

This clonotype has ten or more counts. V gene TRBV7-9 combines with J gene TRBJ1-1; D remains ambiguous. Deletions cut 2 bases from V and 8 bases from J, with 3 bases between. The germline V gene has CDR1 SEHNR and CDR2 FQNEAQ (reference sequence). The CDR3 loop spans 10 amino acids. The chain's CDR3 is CASSLREAFF. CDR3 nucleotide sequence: TGTGCCAGCAGCTTAAGAGAAGCTTTCTTT. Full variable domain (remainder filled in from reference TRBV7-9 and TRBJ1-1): DTGVSQNPRHKITKRGQNVTFRCDPISEHNRLYWYRQTLGQGPEFLTYFQNEAQLEKSRLLSDRFSAERPKGSFSTLEIQRTEQGDSAMYLCASSLREAFFGQGTRLTVV.